Listed here are 12 T cell receptor beta chains from one sample, sequenced in a study of blood T cell repertoires in COVID-19. TCRdb's copy holds only in-frame clones and misses some; the assay was immunoSEQ multiplex PCR. Here the sample spans more than 200,000 clones, roughly 91% being singletons. Material: PBMCs or T cells enriched from blood (not recorded which). The receptors were gathered from a man in his thirties or forties in a cohort exposed to, infected with or recovered from COVID-19 (not recorded which).

This sequence joins TRBV24-1 and TRBJ1-2; 7 nucleotides agree with TRBD1. The CDR3 is made up of 15 amino acids. After removal of 9 bases from V and 1 base from J, the junction contained 10 bases not matched to a gene. CDR1 and CDR2 from the germline V gene are KGHDR and SFDVKD. The CDR3, as DNA: TGTGCCACCCTCGAAGGGACAGATATTAACTATGGCTACACCTTC. Its translation is CATLEGTDINYGYTF.

The V gene is TRBV11-3, the J gene TRBJ1-6, with 7 bases identical to TRBD1. Per germline, CDR1 SGHNT and CDR2 YENEEA. Losses at the gene ends were 4 bases for V and 10 bases for J; bases not matched to a gene: 7. This CDR3 has 14 amino acids. In DNA form, the CDR3 reads TGTGCCAGCAGCTCAGAGGGGGCGAGGTCACCCCTCCACTTT. It encodes CASSSEGARSPLHF.

V usage is TRBV10-1 and J usage is TRBJ2-3; D uncertain. Per germline, CDR1 WNHNN and CDR2 SYGVQD (reference sequence). The CDR3 runs to 16 residues. V was clipped by 4 bases and J by 2 bases, with 16 bases between them. CDR3 amino acids: CASSGVGAVTTDTQYF. The DNA for the CDR3 is TGCGCCAGCAGTGGCGTCGGTGCGGTGACCACAGATACGCAGTATTTT.

The chain carries TRBV6-4 and TRBJ1-1, with D uncertain. The CDR3 consists of 19 residues. Germline V gives CDR1 MRHNA, CDR2 SNTAGT. Trimming cost V 0 bases and J 6 bases, with 26 bases left between them. The CDR3 loop reads CASSDSKVLTSLRRAEAFF. The DNA of the CDR3 is TGTGCCAGCAGTGACTCGAAGGTCCTTACATCCCTCCGGAGGGCTGAAGCTTTCTTT.

The V call is TRBV5-4, the J call TRBJ1-1; D may be TRBD1 (5 bases). V was trimmed by 3 bases and J by 7 bases, leaving 13 bases between them. Germline CDR1 is SGHNT and CDR2 is YYREEE (reference sequence). CDR3 length equals 13 residues. CDR3 amino acids: CASSYDSLNEAFF. The CDR3 DNA is TGTGCCAGCAGCTACGACAGCCTAAATGAAGCTTTCTTT.

The chain combines TRBV28 with TRBJ2-5, with 8 bases identical to TRBD2. Germline values: CDR1 MDHEN, CDR2 SYDVKM. The V segment lost 3 bases and the J segment 4 bases; nucleotides outside the gene matches: 7. CDR3 length equals 15 residues. The CDR3 reads CASSFVTGGAETQYF. CDR3 sequence (DNA): TGTGCCAGCAGTTTCGTGACGGGGGGGGCAGAGACCCAGTACTTC. The full variable domain, in which reference TRBV28 and TRBJ2-5 provide the parts outside the CDR3, is DVKVTQSSRYLVKRTGEKVFLECVQDMDHENMFWYRQDPGLGLRLIYFSYDVKMKEKGDIPEGYSVSREKKERFSLILESASTNQTSMYLCASSFVTGGAETQYFGPGTRLLVL.

This clone was seen a handful of times. The chain has TRBV7-2 and TRBJ2-1, with TRBD2 matching 9 bases. The CDR3 has 19 amino acids. Germline assignment: CDR1 SGHTA and CDR2 FQGNSA. Unmatched junction bases numbered 15, after V lost 5 bases and J lost 1 base. CDR3 in amino acids: CASSTSGRLDSGSYNEQFF. The CDR3, as DNA: TGTGCCAGCAGCACGAGCGGGAGGTTAGATTCGGGGTCCTACAATGAGCAGTTCTTC.

V is TRBV5-1 and J is TRBJ1-2; no clear D. Germline CDR1 is SGHRS and CDR2 is YFSETQ. The CDR3 runs 15 residues. The V end lost 3 bases, the J end lost 6 bases, and 18 bases lay between the germline ends. Here the CDR3 reads CASSSTAAGSHGYTF. The CDR3 DNA sequence: TGCGCCAGCAGCTCTACGGCTGCCGGGAGCCATGGCTACACCTTC.

The V call is TRBV9, the J call TRBJ2-3; TRBD2 matches at 11 bases. The CDR3 is 16 residues long. V lost 4 bases to trimming and J lost 5 bases; unmatched junction nucleotides: 9. Germline V gives CDR1 SGDLS, CDR2 YYNGEE. CDR3 nucleotide sequence: TGTGCCAGCAGCCCACGGGGACTAGCGGTAATAGATACGCAGTATTTT. Protein sequence: CASSPRGLAVIDTQYF.

The chain combines TRBV12-2 with TRBJ1-6; the D call TRBD1 from the table was never checked on the DNA. TRBV12-2 is a recognized pseudogene. The length of the CDR3 is 16 residues. CDR3 nucleotide sequence: TGTGCAAGTCGCTTAGCGGGACAGGACTATAATTCACCCCTCCACTTT. The encoded protein is CASRLAGQDYNSPLHF.

This clone has a single count. The chain employs TRBV7-9 and TRBJ1-1; a weak D match, TRBD1 (5 bases). CDR3 length: 13 residues. Trimming left V 1 base short and J 5 bases short, with 8 bases between. Looked up from germline, CDR1 is SEHNR and CDR2 is FQNEAQ (reference sequence). CDR3 loop: CASSLEGRTEAFF. In DNA, the CDR3 is TGTGCCAGCAGCTTAGAGGGGCGGACTGAAGCTTTCTTT. The variable domain in full, completed from reference TRBV7-9 and TRBJ1-1, reads DTGVSQNPRHKITKRGQNVTFRCDPISEHNRLYWYRQTLGQGPEFLTYFQNEAQLEKSRLLSDRFSAERPKGSFSTLEIQRTEQGDSAMYLCASSLEGRTEAFFGQGTRLTVV.

The genes are TRBV25-1 and TRBJ2-1; 9 positions agree with TRBD1. The germline gives CDR1 MGHDK, CDR2 SYGVNS. V trimming: 3 bases; J trimming: 8 bases; junction bases outside the gene matches: 5. The CDR3 runs 14 residues. Written as DNA, the CDR3 is TGTGCCAGCAGTGAGGGGACAGGGCTTTATGAGCAGTTCTTC. It specifies CASSEGTGLYEQFF.